This T cell receptor (beta chain) was observed in a study of T cells after yellow fever vaccination. In TCRdb, the 5' RACE reads were re-called with MiXCR into one record per CDR3 protein. The sample lists 300,000 to 450,000 distinct CDR3 sequences; roughly 8.4% were seen once. From germline, CDR1 is MNHEY and CDR2 SMNVEV (reference sequence). This CDR3 is 14 amino acids long. Trimming at V came to 2 bases and at J to 6 bases, leaving 6 bases not matched to a gene. The source was PBMCs, collected around 45 days after the first yellow fever vaccination. The V gene is TRBV27, the J gene TRBJ1-1; 7 bases are shared with TRBD1. This TCR derives from a man younger than 35 who received the YFV17D yellow fever vaccine. The CDR3 region has the DNA TGTGCCAGCAGTTTAATAGGGGGCGAGGCTGAAGCTTTCTTT. Translating gives CASSLIGGEAEAFF.